A selection of T cell receptor beta chains follows, all from one sample in a study of vaccination and CD4 T cells after COVID-19. TCRdb independently ran MiXCR on the PCR reads; one entry per CDR3 protein. The table lists approximately 20,000 distinct CDR3 sequences, approximately 53% of them singletons, with 10% in the top ten. Antigens of these TCRs are unknown. The sequenced material came from CD4+ T cells from blood, cultured in vitro. The receptor set was obtained from a human donor who had recovered from COVID-19. Both conserved end residues are part of each CDR3. The D gene is left open where the match is weak. Size is omitted from some rows. Given values are once, few, many or a class for expanded clones.

d_gene	j_gene	abundance	v_gene	CDR3aa	CDR3nt
TRBD2	TRBJ2-3	NA	TRBV20-1	CSASTSGGAGTDTQYF	TGCAGTGCTAGTACTAGCGGGGGGGCGGGCACAGATACGCAGTATTTT
NA	TRBJ2-1	NA	TRBV11-1	CASSFSGLYNEQFF	TGTGCCAGCAGCTTTAGCGGACTGTACAATGAGCAGTTCTTC
TRBD1	TRBJ2-5	NA	TRBV19	CASSPSPQGVGDYLQETQYF	TGTGCCAGTAGTCCCTCACCACAGGGGGTAGGAGACTACTTACAAGAGACCCAGTACTTC
TRBD1	TRBJ1-1	NA	TRBV11-3	CASSAVRGRVEAFF	TGTGCCAGCAGCGCGGTAAGGGGGCGGGTTGAAGCTTTCTTT
NA	TRBJ1-2	NA	TRBV27	CASSQAQNYGYTF	TGTGCCAGCAGCCAGGCCCAGAACTATGGCTACACCTTC
NA	TRBJ2-3	few	TRBV20-1	CSAYDPDRPDTQYF	TGCAGTGCTTATGACCCCGACCGCCCAGATACGCAGTATTTT
NA	TRBJ1-1	few	TRBV2	CASSSGTEAFF	TGTGCCAGCAGCAGTGGAACTGAAGCTTTCTTT
NA	TRBJ2-1	few	TRBV20-1	CSAKSELGLNEQFF	TGCAGTGCGAAGTCCGAATTGGGTCTCAATGAGCAGTTCTTC
TRBD2	TRBJ2-2	few	TRBV6-1	CASSRGTSGGGPGELFF	TGTGCCAGCAGCCGCGGGACTAGCGGGGGAGGCCCCGGGGAGCTGTTTTTT
NA	TRBJ2-7	NA	TRBV6-2/TRBV6-3	CASSFPGLSGPEQYF	TGTGCCAGCAGTTTCCCGGGGTTATCAGGTCCGGAGCAGTACTTC
NA	TRBJ1-5	NA	TRBV6-5	CASSYSWGQPQHF	TGTGCCAGCAGTTACTCGTGGGGGCAGCCCCAGCATTTT
TRBD1	TRBJ1-5	NA	TRBV6-1	CASHHWTGNQPQHF	TGTGCCAGCCACCACTGGACAGGGAATCAGCCCCAGCATTTT
NA	TRBJ1-1	NA	TRBV5-1	CASSWVAGLNTEAFF	TGCGCCAGCAGCTGGGTGGCAGGGTTGAACACTGAAGCTTTCTTT
TRBD1	TRBJ2-2	few	TRBV12-3/TRBV12-4	CASRGQGANTGELFF	TGTGCCAGCAGGGGACAGGGGGCAAACACCGGGGAGCTGTTTTTT
NA	TRBJ1-1	NA	TRBV7-3	CASSSRLMNTEAFF	TGTGCCAGCAGCTCCAGGCTCATGAACACTGAAGCTTTCTTT
NA	TRBJ2-3	NA	TRBV7-2	CASSFWGSTDTQYF	TGTGCCAGCAGCTTTTGGGGAAGCACAGATACGCAGTATTTT
TRBD1	TRBJ1-5	NA	TRBV12-3/TRBV12-4	CTSSIMTGPNQPQHF	TGTACCAGCAGTATAATGACAGGGCCCAATCAGCCCCAGCATTTT
TRBD2	TRBJ2-1	NA	TRBV20-1	CSARGLAGGRINEQFF	TGCAGTGCTAGAGGACTAGCGGGGGGCCGGATCAATGAGCAGTTCTTC
NA	TRBJ2-6	NA	TRBV27	CASSSRLNGANVLTF	TGTGCCAGCAGTTCTAGGCTAAATGGGGCCAACGTCCTGACTTTC
TRBD1	TRBJ1-1	NA	TRBV6-2/TRBV6-3	CASTDPGGESHGAFF	TGTGCCAGCACCGACCCAGGGGGCGAATCTCACGGGGCTTTCTTT
NA	TRBJ2-5	NA	TRBV7-6	CASSFDSALETQYF	TGTGCCAGCAGCTTTGATAGCGCCCTAGAGACCCAGTACTTC
TRBD1	TRBJ2-2	once	TRBV28	CASSRGGATGELFF	TGTGCCAGTTCGCGAGGGGGCGCGACCGGGGAGCTGTTTTTT
NA	TRBJ2-7	NA	TRBV7-2	CASSLWLNYEQYF	TGTGCCAGCAGCTTATGGCTGAACTACGAGCAGTACTTC
TRBD1	TRBJ1-5	NA	TRBV3-1	CASSPGGRGSNQPQHF	TGTGCCAGCAGCCCGGGGGGCAGGGGGAGCAATCAGCCCCAGCATTTT
TRBD1	TRBJ1-2	NA	TRBV11-1	CASSFRTGTGYTF	TGTGCCAGCAGCTTCCGGACAGGGACCGGCTACACCTTC
NA	TRBJ2-3	NA	TRBV24-1	CATSDAGGRTDTQYF	TGTGCCACCAGTGATGCCGGGGGGCGCACAGATACGCAGTATTTT
TRBD1	TRBJ1-5	NA	TRBV6-1	CASSTGGLGNQPQHF	TGTGCCAGCAGTACAGGGGGCCTGGGCAATCAGCCCCAGCATTTT
TRBD1	TRBJ1-1	NA	TRBV6-1	CASSSGQLNTEAFF	TGTGCCAGCAGCTCGGGACAGTTGAACACTGAAGCTTTCTTT
NA	TRBJ1-1	NA	TRBV2	CASRGQGRTEAFF	TGTGCCAGCAGGGGACAAGGGAGGACTGAAGCTTTCTTT
NA	TRBJ2-3	NA	TRBV7-6	CASSQDSPTDTQYF	TGTGCCAGCAGCCAGGACAGCCCCACCGATACGCAGTATTTT
NA	TRBJ2-1	NA	TRBV30	CAWLALNEQFF	TGTGCCTGGCTAGCACTCAATGAGCAGTTCTTC
NA	TRBJ2-3	few	TRBV24-1	CATSPQRGATDTQYF	TGTGCCACCAGTCCCCAACGGGGCGCCACAGATACGCAGTATTTT
TRBD1	TRBJ1-1	NA	TRBV23-1	CASSQRDRSFQGNTEAFF	TGCGCCAGCAGTCAACGGGACAGGTCTTTTCAGGGGAACACTGAAGCTTTCTTT
NA	TRBJ2-5	few	TRBV27	CASSSRLTEAETQYF	TGTGCCAGCAGTTCCCGCCTAACGGAGGCAGAGACCCAGTACTTC
NA	TRBJ1-1	NA	TRBV30	CAWSVWGGEAFF	TGTGCCTGGAGTGTATGGGGGGGGGAAGCTTTCTTT
TRBD2	TRBJ2-2	few	TRBV6-2/TRBV6-3	CASSWLPGLRSGELFF	TGTGCCAGCAGCTGGTTACCGGGACTACGATCCGGGGAGCTGTTTTTT
NA	TRBJ2-7	NA	TRBV18	CATSTGTTYEQYF	TGTGCCACCTCAACCGGGACCACCTACGAGCAGTACTTC
TRBD1	TRBJ1-2	NA	TRBV20-1	CSASDRVYYGYTF	TGCAGTGCTAGTGACAGGGTGTACTATGGCTACACCTTC
TRBD1	TRBJ2-7	NA	TRBV24-1	CATSPRGRTGKNEQYF	TGTGCCACCAGTCCCCGAGGACGGACAGGGAAAAACGAGCAGTACTTC
NA	TRBJ1-2	NA	TRBV20-1	CSARWTGGYGYTF	TGCAGTGCTAGGTGGACCGGTGGCTATGGCTACACCTTC